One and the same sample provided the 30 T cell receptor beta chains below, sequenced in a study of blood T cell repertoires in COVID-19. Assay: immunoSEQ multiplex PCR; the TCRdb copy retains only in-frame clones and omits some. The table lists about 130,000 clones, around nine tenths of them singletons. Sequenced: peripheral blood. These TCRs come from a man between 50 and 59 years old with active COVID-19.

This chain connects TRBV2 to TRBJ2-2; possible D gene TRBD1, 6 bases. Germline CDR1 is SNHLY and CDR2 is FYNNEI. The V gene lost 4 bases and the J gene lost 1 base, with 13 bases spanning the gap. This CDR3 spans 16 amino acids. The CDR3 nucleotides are TGTGCCAGCAGTGGCTCATGGGACAAGAACACCGGGGAGCTGTTTTTT. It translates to CASSGSWDKNTGELFF.

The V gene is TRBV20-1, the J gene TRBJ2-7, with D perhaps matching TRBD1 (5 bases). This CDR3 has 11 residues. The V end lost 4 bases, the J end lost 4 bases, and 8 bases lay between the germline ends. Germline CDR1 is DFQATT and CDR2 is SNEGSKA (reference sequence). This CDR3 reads CSAIQGYEQYF. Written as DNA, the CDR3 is TGCAGTGCTATTCAGGGATACGAGCAGTACTTC.

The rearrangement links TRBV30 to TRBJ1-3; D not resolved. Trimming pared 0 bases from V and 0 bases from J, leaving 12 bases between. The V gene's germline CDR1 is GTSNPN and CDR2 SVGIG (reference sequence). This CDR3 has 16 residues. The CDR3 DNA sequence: TGTGCCTGGAGTGTAGCCCTGGTTAGCTCTGGAAACACCATATATTTT. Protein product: CAWSVALVSSGNTIYF.

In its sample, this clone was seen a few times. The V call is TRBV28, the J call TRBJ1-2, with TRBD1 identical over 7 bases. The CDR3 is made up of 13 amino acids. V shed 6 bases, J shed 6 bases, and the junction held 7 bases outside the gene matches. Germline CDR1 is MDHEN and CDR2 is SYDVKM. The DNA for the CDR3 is TGTGCCAGCAGAATTACAGGGGTGGATGGCTACACCTTC. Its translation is CASRITGVDGYTF.

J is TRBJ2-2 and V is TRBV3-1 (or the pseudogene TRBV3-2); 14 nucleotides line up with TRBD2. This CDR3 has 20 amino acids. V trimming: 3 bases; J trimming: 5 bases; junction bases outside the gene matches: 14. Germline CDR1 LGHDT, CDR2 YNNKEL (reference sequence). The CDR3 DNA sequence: TGTGCCAGCAGCCATCGCCCTGGGACTAGCGGGAGTAGTTTGACCGGGGAGCTGTTTTTT. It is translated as CASSHRPGTSGSSLTGELFF.

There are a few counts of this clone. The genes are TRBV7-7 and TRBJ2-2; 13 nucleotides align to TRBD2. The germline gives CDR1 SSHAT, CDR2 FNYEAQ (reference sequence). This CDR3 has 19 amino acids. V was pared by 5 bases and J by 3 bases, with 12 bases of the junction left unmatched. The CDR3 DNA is TGTGCCAGCAGCCGGGGACTAGCGGGGCCCTTTGGAGACACCGGGGAGCTGTTTTTT. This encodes CASSRGLAGPFGDTGELFF.

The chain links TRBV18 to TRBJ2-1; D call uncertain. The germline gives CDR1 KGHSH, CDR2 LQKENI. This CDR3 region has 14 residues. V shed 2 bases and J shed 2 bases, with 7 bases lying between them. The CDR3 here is CASSPGGPYNEQFF. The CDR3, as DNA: TGTGCCAGCTCACCAGGCGGTCCCTACAATGAGCAGTTCTTC. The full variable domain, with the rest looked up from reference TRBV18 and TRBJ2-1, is NAGVMQNPRHLVRRRGQEARLRCSPMKGHSHVYWYRQLPEEGLKFMVYLQKENIIDESGMPKERFSAEFPKEGPSILRIQQVVRGDSAAYFCASSPGGPYNEQFFGPGTRLTVL.

The CDR3 sequence is CASSPGQGQLRAQYF. CDR3 nucleotide sequence: TGTGCCAGCAGCCCCGGACAGGGTCAACTAAGGGCCCAGTACTTC. The V and J genes are TRBV7-3 and TRBJ2-5; 8 bases are shared with TRBD1. This CDR3 is 15 amino acids long. Trimming took 5 bases from V and 9 from J; bases not matched to a gene: 14. Germline CDR1 and CDR2: SGHTA and FQGTGA.

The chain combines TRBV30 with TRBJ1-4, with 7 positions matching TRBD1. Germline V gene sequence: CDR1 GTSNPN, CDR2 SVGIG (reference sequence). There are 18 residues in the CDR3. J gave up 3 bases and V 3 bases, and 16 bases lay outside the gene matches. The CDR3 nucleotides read TGTGCCTGGAGCACGACAGGGTTCCGAGGTGGAGCTAATGAAAAACTGTTTTTT. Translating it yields CAWSTTGFRGGANEKLFF.

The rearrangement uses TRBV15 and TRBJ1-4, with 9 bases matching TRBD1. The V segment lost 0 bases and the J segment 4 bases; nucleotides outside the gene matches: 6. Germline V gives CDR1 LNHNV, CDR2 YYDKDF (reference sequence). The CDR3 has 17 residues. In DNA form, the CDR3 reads TGTGCCACCAGCAGAGATGGGACAGGGAGCGGTAATGAAAAACTGTTTTTT. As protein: CATSRDGTGSGNEKLFF.

The CDR3 DNA reads TGTGCCAGCAGTGAAGCGGCTAGCGGGAGTTTCGAGCAGTACGTC. It translates to CASSEAASGSFEQYV. This chain connects TRBV6-1 to TRBJ2-7; the match to TRBD2 covers 10 bases. The CDR3 length is 15 residues. The J segment lost 6 bases and the V segment lost 0 bases, leaving 5 bases of the junction unmatched. CDR1 is MNHNS, CDR2 SASEGT, per germline.

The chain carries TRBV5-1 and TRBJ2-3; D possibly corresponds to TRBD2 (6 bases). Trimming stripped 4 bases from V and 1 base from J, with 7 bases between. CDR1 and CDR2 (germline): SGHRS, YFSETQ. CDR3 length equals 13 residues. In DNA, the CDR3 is TGCGCCAGCAGCCCGGGAGGCACAGATACGCAGTATTTT. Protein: CASSPGGTDTQYF. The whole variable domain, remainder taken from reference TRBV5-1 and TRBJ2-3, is KAGVTQTPRYLIKTRGQQVTLSCSPISGHRSVSWYQQTPGQGLQFLFEYFSETQRNKGNFPGRFSGRQFSNSRSEMNVSTLELGDSALYLCASSPGGTDTQYFGPGTRLTVL.

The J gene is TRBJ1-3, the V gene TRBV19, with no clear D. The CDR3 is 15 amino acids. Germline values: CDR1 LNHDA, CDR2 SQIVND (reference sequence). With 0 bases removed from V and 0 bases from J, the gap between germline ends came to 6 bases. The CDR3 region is CASSIDRNSGNTIYF. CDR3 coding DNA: TGTGCCAGTAGTATAGACAGAAACTCTGGAAACACCATATATTTT.

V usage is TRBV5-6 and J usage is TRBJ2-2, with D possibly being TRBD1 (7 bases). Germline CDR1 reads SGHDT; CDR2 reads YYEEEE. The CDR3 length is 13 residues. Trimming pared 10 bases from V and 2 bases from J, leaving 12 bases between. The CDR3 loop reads CAGGTDNTGELFF. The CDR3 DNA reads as TGTGCCGGAGGGACAGACAACACCGGGGAGCTGTTTTTT.

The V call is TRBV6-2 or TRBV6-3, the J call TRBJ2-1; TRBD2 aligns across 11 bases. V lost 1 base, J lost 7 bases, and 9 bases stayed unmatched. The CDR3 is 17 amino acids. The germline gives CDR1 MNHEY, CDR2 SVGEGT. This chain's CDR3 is CASSYLAGGPEVNEQFF. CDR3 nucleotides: TGTGCCAGCAGTTACTTAGCGGGAGGGCCCGAGGTAAATGAGCAGTTCTTC.

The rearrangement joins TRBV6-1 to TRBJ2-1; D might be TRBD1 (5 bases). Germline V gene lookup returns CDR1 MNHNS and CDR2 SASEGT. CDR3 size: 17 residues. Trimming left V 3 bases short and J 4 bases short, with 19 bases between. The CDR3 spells CASSEQAGLPTYNEQFF. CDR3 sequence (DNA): TGTGCCAGCAGTGAGCAGGCAGGGCTCCCAACGTACAATGAGCAGTTCTTC.

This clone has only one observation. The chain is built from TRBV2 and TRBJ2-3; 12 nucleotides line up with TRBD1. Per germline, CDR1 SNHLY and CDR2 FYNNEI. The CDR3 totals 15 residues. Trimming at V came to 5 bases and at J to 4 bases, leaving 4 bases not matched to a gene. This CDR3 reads CASSSGTGGPDTQYF. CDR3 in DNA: TGTGCCAGCAGTTCCGGGACAGGGGGCCCAGATACGCAGTATTTT. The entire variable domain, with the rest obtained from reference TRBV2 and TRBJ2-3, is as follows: EPEVTQTPSHQVTQMGQEVILRCVPISNHLYFYWYRQILGQKVEFLVSFYNNEISEKSEIFDDQFSVERPDGSNFTLKIRSTKLEDSAMYFCASSSGTGGPDTQYFGPGTRLTVL.

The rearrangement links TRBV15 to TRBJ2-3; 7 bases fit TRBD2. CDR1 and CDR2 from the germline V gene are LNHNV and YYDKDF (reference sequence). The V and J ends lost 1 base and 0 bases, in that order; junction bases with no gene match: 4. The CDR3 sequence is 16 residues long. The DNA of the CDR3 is TGTGCCACCAGCAGAGGGGCGCGGGGGAGCACAGATACGCAGTATTTT. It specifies CATSRGARGSTDTQYF.

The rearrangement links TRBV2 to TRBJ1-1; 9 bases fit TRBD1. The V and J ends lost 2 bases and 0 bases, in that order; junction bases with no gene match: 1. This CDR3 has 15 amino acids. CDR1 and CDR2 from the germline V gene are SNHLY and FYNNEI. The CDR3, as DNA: TGTGCCAGCAGTGAATGGGACAGGGTGAACACTGAAGCTTTCTTT. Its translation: CASSEWDRVNTEAFF.

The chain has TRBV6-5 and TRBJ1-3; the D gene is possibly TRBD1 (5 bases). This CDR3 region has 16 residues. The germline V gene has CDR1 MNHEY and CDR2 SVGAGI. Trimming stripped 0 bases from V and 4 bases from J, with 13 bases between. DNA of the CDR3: TGTGCCAGCAGTTACTCGATCGGGGCGGGGGGAAACACCATATATTTT. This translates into CASSYSIGAGGNTIYF.

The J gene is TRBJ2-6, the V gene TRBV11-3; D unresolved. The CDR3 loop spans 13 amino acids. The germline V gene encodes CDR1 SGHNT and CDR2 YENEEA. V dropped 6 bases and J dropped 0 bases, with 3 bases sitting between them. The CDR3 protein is CASSLSGANVLTF. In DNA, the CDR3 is TGTGCCAGCAGTCTCTCTGGGGCCAACGTCCTGACTTTC.

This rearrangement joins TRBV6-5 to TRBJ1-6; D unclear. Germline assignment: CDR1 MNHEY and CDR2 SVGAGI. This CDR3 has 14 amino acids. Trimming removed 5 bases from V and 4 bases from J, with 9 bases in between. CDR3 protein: CASSPAGYNSPLHF. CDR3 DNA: TGTGCCAGCAGTCCAGCCGGGTATAATTCACCCCTCCACTTT.

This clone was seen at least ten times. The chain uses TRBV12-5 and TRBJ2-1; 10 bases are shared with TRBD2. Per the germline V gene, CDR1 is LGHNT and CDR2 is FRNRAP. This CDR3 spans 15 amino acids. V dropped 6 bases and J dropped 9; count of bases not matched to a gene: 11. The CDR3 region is CASGFKAGGPAEQFF. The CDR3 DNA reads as TGTGCTAGTGGATTCAAAGCGGGAGGGCCCGCTGAGCAGTTCTTC. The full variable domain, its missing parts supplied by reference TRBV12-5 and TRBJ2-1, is DARVTQTPRHKVTEMGQEVTMRCQPILGHNTVFWYRQTMMQGLELLAYFRNRAPLDDSGMPKDRFSAEMPDATLATLKIQPSEPRDSAVYFCASGFKAGGPAEQFFGPGTRLTVL.

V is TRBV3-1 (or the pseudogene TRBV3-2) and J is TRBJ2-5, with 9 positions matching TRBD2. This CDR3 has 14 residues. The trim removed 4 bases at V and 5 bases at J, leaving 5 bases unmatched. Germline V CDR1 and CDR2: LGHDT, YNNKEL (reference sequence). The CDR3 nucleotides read TGTGCCAGCAGCCGGGCTAGCGGGGTGGAGACCCAGTACTTC. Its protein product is CASSRASGVETQYF.

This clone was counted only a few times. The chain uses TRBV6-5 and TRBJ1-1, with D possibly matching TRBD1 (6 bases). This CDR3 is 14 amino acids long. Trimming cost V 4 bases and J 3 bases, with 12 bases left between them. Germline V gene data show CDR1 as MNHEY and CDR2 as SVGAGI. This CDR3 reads CASSWGLGHTEAFF. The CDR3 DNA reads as TGTGCCAGCAGTTGGGGGCTGGGGCACACTGAAGCTTTCTTT.

This CDR3 is CASSGKQGSYGYTF. The CDR3 bases are TGTGCCAGCAGCGGAAAACAGGGTAGCTATGGCTACACCTTC. The rearrangement joins TRBV2 to TRBJ1-2, with D perhaps matching TRBD1 (6 bases). V was pared by 6 bases and J by 4 bases, with 15 bases between. The CDR3 consists of 14 residues. Germline V CDR1 and CDR2: SNHLY, FYNNEI.

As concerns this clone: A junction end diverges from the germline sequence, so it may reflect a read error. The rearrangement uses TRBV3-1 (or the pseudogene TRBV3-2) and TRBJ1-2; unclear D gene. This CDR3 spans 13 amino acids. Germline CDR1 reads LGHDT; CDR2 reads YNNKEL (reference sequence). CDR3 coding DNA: TGTGCCAGCAGCCAAGAATTCGGGAGAGATTGTAACTTC. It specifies CASSQEFGRDCNF.

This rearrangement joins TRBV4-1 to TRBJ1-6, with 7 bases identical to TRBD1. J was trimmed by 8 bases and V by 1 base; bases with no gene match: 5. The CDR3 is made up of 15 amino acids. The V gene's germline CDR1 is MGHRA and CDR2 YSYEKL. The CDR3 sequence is CASSQGPDRDSPLHF. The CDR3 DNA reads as TGCGCCAGCAGCCAAGGCCCCGACAGGGATTCACCCCTCCACTTT.

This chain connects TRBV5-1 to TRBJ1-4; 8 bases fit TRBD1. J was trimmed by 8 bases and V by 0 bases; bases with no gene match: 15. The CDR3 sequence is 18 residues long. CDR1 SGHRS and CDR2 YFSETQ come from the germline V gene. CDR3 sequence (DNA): TGCGCCAGCAGCTTGGGCCCAGGGGGCGCGGTCCCCGGGGAAAAACTGTTTTTT. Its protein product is CASSLGPGGAVPGEKLFF.

The CDR3 here is CASSPWGDGPLHF. The CDR3 bases are TGTGCCAGCAGCCCATGGGGGGACGGACCCCTCCACTTT. The chain recombines TRBV7-2 with TRBJ1-6; TRBD1 is a possible D gene (5 bases). Between the trimmed V and J ends, which lost 5 bases and 12 bases, there was a span of 14 bases. The CDR3 is 13 residues long. Germline lookup yields CDR1 SGHTA and CDR2 FQGNSA.